The rows below give T cell receptor beta chains drawn from one sample of a study of beta chain features in type 1 diabetes. Profiling relied on immunoSEQ multiplex PCR, and the TCRdb table lists in-frame clones only, not all of them. The table has a few hundred thousand clones, roughly a tenth seen once. Sequencing input: central memory CD4+ T cells from blood. These receptors all come from a man between 18 and 29 years old in good health. Each CDR3 is given with its conserved first and last residue. A D gene is named only where the DNA matches it firmly. The listing skips clone size in some rows; elsewhere it reads once, few, many or a size class.

CDR3 DNA	CDR3 protein	D gene	CDR3 length	V gene	J gene	clone size
TGTGCCAGCAGCGTAGCGGTGATTTACAATGAGCAGTTCTTC	CASSVAVIYNEQFF	-	14	TRBV9	TRBJ2-1	-
TGTGCCAGCAGCGTAGGGTTGGAGGGGTCCCCCTACGAGCAGTACTTC	CASSVGLEGSPYEQYF	-	16	TRBV9	TRBJ2-7	many
TGTGCCAGCAGCCCCCCAAGGCCCAGCGGCGAGCAGTACTTC	CASSPPRPSGEQYF	-	14	TRBV4-2	TRBJ2-7	many
TGTGCCAGCAGCTTGGCTAGCGGTCCATACAATGAGCAGTTCTTC	CASSLASGPYNEQFF	TRBD2	15	TRBV5-4	TRBJ2-1	-
TGTGCCAGCAGCTCACACAGTTCAACGAACACCGGGGAGCTGTTTTTT	CASSSHSSTNTGELFF	-	16	TRBV7-3	TRBJ2-2	few
TGCGCCAGCAGCTTGGAGTACAGGGAGATCTACGAGCAGTACTTC	CASSLEYREIYEQYF	-	15	TRBV5-1	TRBJ2-7	few
TGTGCCAGCAGCGCCACATGGAGGAGGCGCGATGAGCAGTTCTTC	CASSATWRRRDEQFF	-	15	TRBV5-6	TRBJ2-1	many
TGTGCCAGCAGCTTAGCGGGAGGCGAAGAGACCCAGTACTTC	CASSLAGGEETQYF	-	14	TRBV11-1	TRBJ2-5	-
TGTGCCAGCAGCCCCGGGTCTGGCCGGAGTGAGCAGTTCTTC	CASSPGSGRSEQFF	-	14	TRBV7-2	TRBJ2-1	many
TGTGCCAGCAGCTTAAAAGGATCCCCCACAGATACGCAGTATTTT	CASSLKGSPTDTQYF	-	15	TRBV11-2	TRBJ2-3	-
TGTGCCAGCAGCTTACAGGGGGCAGGAGAAAAACTGTTTTTT	CASSLQGAGEKLFF	TRBD1	14	TRBV7-3	TRBJ1-4	-
TGTGCCAGCAGCACTGGACTAGCGGGAGGTGCCCAGTACTTC	CASSTGLAGGAQYF	TRBD2	14	TRBV7-2	TRBJ2-7	few
TGTGCCAGCAGGATGGGACTAGCGGAAGGCGATGAGCAGTTCTTC	CASRMGLAEGDEQFF	TRBD2	15	TRBV28	TRBJ2-1	-
TGTGCCAGCAGCCTAACATTTCAAGAGACCCAGTACTTC	CASSLTFQETQYF	-	13	TRBV7-9	TRBJ2-5	-
TGTGCCTGGAATCCTGGATCCTACGAGCAGTACTTC	CAWNPGSYEQYF	-	12	TRBV30	TRBJ2-7	-
TGCGCCAGCAGCCTGAGACAGGAGAGAAACATTCAGTACTTC	CASSLRQERNIQYF	-	14	TRBV5-1	TRBJ2-4	-
TGTGCCAGCAGCTTAGAACAGGGGCAGTACAATGAGCAGTTCTTC	CASSLEQGQYNEQFF	TRBD1	15	TRBV7-9	TRBJ2-1	few
TGTGCCAGCAGCTTAGATCAGGCAGATACGCAGTATTTT	CASSLDQADTQYF	-	13	TRBV11-2	TRBJ2-3	many
TGTGCCAGCAGCTTTGGAAATACAGGGGGCCAAGAGACCCAGTACTTC	CASSFGNTGGQETQYF	TRBD1	16	TRBV7-2	TRBJ2-5	-
TGTGCCATCAGTGTCCCCACACAGGGTGGGAGCGACAATGAGCAGTTCTTC	CAISVPTQGGSDNEQFF	-	17	TRBV10-3	TRBJ2-1	-
TGTGCCATCAGTGAGTCGAGCCGTGAGCAGTTCTTC	CAISESSREQFF	-	12	TRBV10-3	TRBJ2-1	-
TGTGCCAGCAGCTTGCAGGGCGTCGGCTATGGCTACACCTTC	CASSLQGVGYGYTF	-	14	TRBV5-4	TRBJ1-2	once
TGTGCCAGCAGCTTCCTAGCGGGTCTGGGGGATGAGACCCAGTACTTC	CASSFLAGLGDETQYF	TRBD2	16	TRBV7-6	TRBJ2-5	-
TGCAGCGTCACAGGGGACAATGCGGAAAAACTGTTTTTT	CSVTGDNAEKLFF	TRBD1	13	TRBV29-1	TRBJ1-4	-
TGTGCCAGCAGTAATAGCGGGGAGTACAATGAGCAGTTCTTC	CASSNSGEYNEQFF	TRBD2	14	TRBV27	TRBJ2-1	-
TGTGCCAGCAGTGACGGAAGACAGGGGGTAAACATTCAGTACTTC	CASSDGRQGVNIQYF	TRBD1	15	TRBV6-6	TRBJ2-4	-
TGCAGCGCCGAACAGGGGTGGACGGAGCAGTTCTTC	CSAEQGWTEQFF	TRBD1	12	TRBV29-1	TRBJ2-1	-
TGCGCCAGCAGGGCTAGCGGGAGCAATGAGCAGTTCTTC	CASRASGSNEQFF	TRBD2	13	TRBV10-2	TRBJ2-1	-
TGCGCCAGCAGCTGGTCGGGGACGGCGACCCAATCTGGGGCCAACGTCCTGACTTTC	CASSWSGTATQSGANVLTF	-	19	TRBV5-1	TRBJ2-6	few
TGTGCCAGCCGGAGACTAGCCAAAAACATTCAGTACTTC	CASRRLAKNIQYF	-	13	TRBV6-5	TRBJ2-4	few
TGTGCCAGCAGTGGAGACCGCTATGGCTACACCTTC	CASSGDRYGYTF	-	12	TRBV25-1	TRBJ1-2	-
TGTGCCAGTCGATCGGGGACCGGGGAGCTGTTTTTT	CASRSGTGELFF	-	12	TRBV27	TRBJ2-2	few
TGTGCCAGCATCCATCCGCCGGGACTAGCGGAAAGCTCCTACAATGAGCAGTTCTTC	CASIHPPGLAESSYNEQFF	TRBD2	19	TRBV7-9	TRBJ2-1	few
TGTGCCAGCAGCCGCGCCGGGGAGAAGGCCGGGGAGCTGTTTTTT	CASSRAGEKAGELFF	-	15	TRBV13	TRBJ2-2	few
TGTGCCAGCAGCAGGACGGACTCCTACGAGCAGTACTTC	CASSRTDSYEQYF	-	13	TRBV5-4	TRBJ2-7	-
TGTGCCAGCAGCAAGGTCGCAGGCGGGGGTGAAAAACTGTTTTTT	CASSKVAGGGEKLFF	-	15	TRBV5-6	TRBJ1-4	-
TGTGCCAGCAGCCTAGTTTCGGGGCTCTATGGCTACACCTTC	CASSLVSGLYGYTF	-	14	TRBV7-9	TRBJ1-2	many
TGTGCCAGCGGCCAACCAGGACAGGGGATAAATGGCTACACCTTC	CASGQPGQGINGYTF	TRBD1	15	TRBV7-2	TRBJ1-2	-
TGTGCCAGCAGTGCTACAAGCGGTGGCTACACCTTC	CASSATSGGYTF	-	12	TRBV6-5	TRBJ1-2	-
TGCAGCGTTAGAGACAGGGTGTACGAGCAGTACTTC	CSVRDRVYEQYF	TRBD1	12	TRBV29-1	TRBJ2-7	few
TGCAGTCCCTCTTCGGGACTCCAGCAGTTCTTC	CSPSSGLQQFF	-	11	TRBV20-1	TRBJ2-1	-
TGTGCCAGCAGACCGGGACTAGCGGGATCCTACGAGCAGTACTTC	CASRPGLAGSYEQYF	TRBD2	15	TRBV7-2	TRBJ2-7	-
TGCAGTGCTAGGTTACAAGAGACCCAGTACTTC	CSARLQETQYF	-	11	TRBV20-1	TRBJ2-5	few
TGTGCCAGCAGCTTATACGGAGCCAAGGAGACCCAGTACTTC	CASSLYGAKETQYF	-	14	TRBV7-2	TRBJ2-5	few
TGCGCCAGCAGCCGGGAGGGACAGGGGTCCTACGAGCAGTACTTC	CASSREGQGSYEQYF	TRBD1	15	TRBV4-3	TRBJ2-7	-
TGTGCCAGCAGTCCGGAGGACTTCTCCTACAATGAGCAGTTCTTC	CASSPEDFSYNEQFF	-	15	TRBV28	TRBJ2-1	-
TGTGCCAGCAGCTTCAGGACCGCAGTCACCGCCGAGCAGTACTTC	CASSFRTAVTAEQYF	-	15	TRBV5-4	TRBJ2-7	-
TGTGCCAGCAGCTCAGAGAGCGGAGGGGCAAAAAACATTCAGTACTTC	CASSSESGGAKNIQYF	-	16	TRBV7-2	TRBJ2-4	few
TGCGCCAGCAGCAACGGACTAGCGGGAGCCCAAGAGACCCAGTACTTC	CASSNGLAGAQETQYF	TRBD2	16	TRBV5-1	TRBJ2-5	-
TGTGCCAGCAGTCCTCAAGCCCTAGCGGGCGAGCAGTACTTC	CASSPQALAGEQYF	TRBD2	14	TRBV7-8	TRBJ2-7	few
TGTGCCAGCTCATCAGCGTATACCGGGACCGCGAACACTGAAGCTTTCTTT	CASSSAYTGTANTEAFF	-	17	TRBV18	TRBJ1-1	few
TGCGCCAGCAGCTCAAATCCCGGGACAGCATACGAGCAGTACTTC	CASSSNPGTAYEQYF	TRBD1	15	TRBV5-1	TRBJ2-7	-
TGTGCCAGCAGTCGGGACAGGGAGGCCTACAATGAGCAGTTCTTC	CASSRDREAYNEQFF	TRBD1	15	TRBV2	TRBJ2-1	medium-sized
TGTGCCTGGAGGGGGCGTGCGGGGACTAGCGGAGACTACGAGCAGTACTTC	CAWRGRAGTSGDYEQYF	TRBD2	17	TRBV30	TRBJ2-7	-
TGTGCCAGCAGCCCGACCCGGACGGGAGAGGGGAACAATGAGCAGTTCTTC	CASSPTRTGEGNNEQFF	-	17	TRBV4-2	TRBJ2-1	-
TGTGCCAGCAGCTTAGCTCAATTTAACACCGGGGAGCTGTTTTTT	CASSLAQFNTGELFF	-	15	TRBV7-9	TRBJ2-2	few
TGTGCCAGCAGCCCCAGACCGGGACTAGGCACAGATACGCAGTATTTT	CASSPRPGLGTDTQYF	TRBD2	16	TRBV7-3	TRBJ2-3	-
TGTGCCAGCAGCCCCGGACTAGCGGGAGACACAGGGACCCAGTACTTC	CASSPGLAGDTGTQYF	TRBD2	16	TRBV5-4	TRBJ2-5	few